This TCR beta chain stems from a study of early T cells in non-severe SARS-CoV-2 infection. Study findings and constraints: Matching with VDJdb favored anti-spike CD8 responses (missing private and CD4 specificities).

This clonotype has at least ten counts. Its antigen is not known. Individual cDNA molecules were tagged with unique molecular identifiers. TCRdb processed the 5' RACE reads anew with MiXCR; each CDR3 protein has one entry. The sample has approximately 31,000 distinct CDR3 sequences, approximately 5.4% seen once. Per germline, CDR1 ENHRY and CDR2 SYGVKD. This CDR3 is built from 14 residues. V lost 3 bases and J lost 3, with 9 bases in between. This chain links TRBV10-3 with TRBJ1-5, with D tentatively TRBD1 (6 bases). This TCR was recovered from an adult who was a healthcare worker with PCR-confirmed SARS-CoV-2 infection or an uninfected control (not recorded which). Sequences were obtained from whole blood. The CDR3 region is CAISDRTVNQPQHF. The CDR3 DNA follows: TGTGCCATCAGTGATAGGACAGTCAATCAGCCCCAGCATTTT.